The rows below give T cell receptor beta chains drawn from one sample of a study of shared clonotypes between healthy human individuals. Sequenced by immunoSEQ multiplex PCR; TCRdb stores in-frame clones only, minus some. The sample holds roughly 2.1 million clones, roughly 91% seen once. Input material: naive CD8+ T cells from PBMCs. The receptor source for this set is a man aged 18 to 35 in good health. Some clones in this sample may be carry-over from other donors' samples. The CDR3 runs from the conserved cysteine through the conserved F or W. A D gene is named only where the DNA matches it firmly. Expanded clones get a size class; other rows say once, few or many, or leave the size out.

D	length	J	V	size	CDR3	DNA
TRBD2	15	TRBJ2-5	TRBV6-6	NA	CASSWSSGRWETQYF	TGTGCCAGCAGTTGGAGTAGCGGGAGATGGGAGACCCAGTACTTC
NA	16	TRBJ2-3	TRBV28	NA	CASSPTVQRTTDTQYF	TGTGCCAGCAGTCCCACAGTACAGCGGACAACAGATACGCAGTATTTT
TRBD2	15	TRBJ2-1	TRBV6-5	NA	CASSYSSGAPLEQFF	TGTGCCAGCAGTTACTCTAGCGGGGCCCCCCTTGAGCAGTTCTTC
TRBD2	16	TRBJ2-1	TRBV15	NA	CATSARGLAESNEQFF	TGTGCCACCAGCGCGAGGGGACTAGCGGAATCTAATGAGCAGTTCTTC
TRBD2	14	TRBJ2-5	TRBV29-1	NA	CSVEDRGGRETQYF	TGCAGCGTTGAAGATCGGGGGGGCAGGGAGACCCAGTACTTC
TRBD2	17	TRBJ2-1	TRBV5-1	NA	CASSLEESGRALDEQFF	TGCGCCAGCAGCTTGGAAGAGAGCGGGAGGGCCCTGGATGAGCAGTTCTTC
NA	13	TRBJ1-1	TRBV28	few	CASSFRTNTEAFF	TGTGCCAGCAGTTTTCGGACGAACACTGAAGCTTTCTTT
NA	15	TRBJ2-3	TRBV4-1	once	CASSQRGLGTDTQYF	TGCGCCAGCAGCCAACGGGGCTTAGGTACAGATACGCAGTATTTT
TRBD1	15	TRBJ1-5	TRBV27	NA	CASRAGGSSNQPQHF	TGTGCCAGCAGGGCAGGGGGGTCCTCCAATCAGCCCCAGCATTTT
NA	14	TRBJ2-2	TRBV5-6	NA	CASSLRSYTGELFF	TGTGCCAGCAGCTTGCGATCCTACACCGGGGAGCTGTTTTTT
TRBD2	16	TRBJ2-7	TRBV7-2	NA	CASSLPSGRGTYEQYF	TGTGCCAGCAGCTTACCGAGCGGGAGAGGAACCTACGAGCAGTACTTC
TRBD2	23	TRBJ2-7	TRBV28	NA	CASRSQQRDLSGSNDRRTYEQYF	TGTGCCAGCAGATCCCAACAGCGAGATCTTAGCGGGAGCAATGATAGGAGGACCTACGAGCAGTACTTC
NA	14	TRBJ2-3	TRBV27	once	CASSPPGRTDTQYF	TGTGCCAGCAGTCCGCCGGGCCGGACAGATACGCAGTATTTT
TRBD2	19	TRBJ2-1	TRBV27	once	CASSLKASGVYSSYNEQFF	TGTGCCAGCAGTTTAAAGGCTAGCGGGGTATACAGCTCCTACAATGAGCAGTTCTTC
TRBD2	15	TRBJ2-3	TRBV18	NA	CASSPAGGVTDTQYF	TGTGCCAGCTCACCAGCGGGAGGGGTCACAGATACGCAGTATTTT
NA	15	TRBJ1-5	TRBV7-3	NA	CASSLDWGANQPQHF	TGTGCCAGCAGCTTAGATTGGGGGGCGAATCAGCCCCAGCATTTT
NA	14	TRBJ2-7	TRBV4-1	NA	CASSQATNEYEQYF	TGCGCCAGCAGCCAGGCGACCAACGAGTACGAGCAGTACTTC
TRBD1	16	TRBJ1-1	TRBV5-1	NA	CASSQGTGGTNTEAFF	TGCGCCAGCAGCCAAGGAACAGGGGGCACGAACACTGAAGCTTTCTTT
NA	14	TRBJ2-7	TRBV4-3	NA	CASSQLGQPYEQYF	TGCGCCAGCAGCCAACTCGGACAGCCCTACGAGCAGTACTTC
NA	15	TRBJ2-5	TRBV28	once	CASSKRDGKQETQYF	TGTGCCAGCAGTAAACGGGACGGAAAACAAGAGACCCAGTACTTC
TRBD2	16	TRBJ2-2	TRBV7-9	NA	CASSPGLAGRTGELFF	TGTGCCAGCAGCCCGGGACTAGCGGGACGCACCGGGGAGCTGTTTTTT
TRBD2	14	TRBJ2-1	TRBV11-2	NA	CASSRTSGSNEQFF	TGTGCCAGCAGCCGGACTAGCGGGAGCAATGAGCAGTTCTTC
TRBD2	14	TRBJ2-7	TRBV15	NA	CATSPLAGKVEQYF	TGTGCCACCAGCCCTCTAGCGGGAAAGGTCGAGCAGTACTTC
TRBD1	17	TRBJ1-5	TRBV7-8	NA	CASSPTGTVQVGQPQHF	TGTGCCAGCAGCCCGACCGGGACAGTGCAGGTCGGTCAGCCCCAGCATTTT
TRBD2	12	TRBJ2-7	TRBV10-2	NA	CASSGTSGEQYF	TGCGCCAGTTCCGGGACTAGCGGCGAGCAGTACTTC
TRBD2	16	TRBJ2-1	TRBV7-9	NA	CASSSLSVGGDNEQFF	TGTGCCAGCAGCTCCCTGTCCGTGGGGGGGGACAATGAGCAGTTCTTC
TRBD2	13	TRBJ2-7	TRBV11-2	NA	CAGGASGSYEQYF	TGTGCCGGGGGGGCTAGCGGGAGCTACGAGCAGTACTTC
NA	15	TRBJ2-7	TRBV27	once	CASSPSGPVLREQYF	TGTGCCAGCAGTCCCAGCGGGCCCGTTCTGAGAGAGCAGTACTTC
NA	14	TRBJ2-7	TRBV27	NA	CASSTPTKSYEQYF	TGTGCCAGCAGTACACCAACGAAATCCTACGAGCAGTACTTC
NA	12	TRBJ2-1	TRBV9	NA	CASSASLNEQFF	TGTGCCAGCAGCGCCAGCCTTAATGAGCAGTTCTTC
NA	14	TRBJ1-5	TRBV9	NA	CASNEGLLAQPQHF	TGTGCCAGCAATGAGGGCCTCCTGGCACAGCCCCAGCATTTT
TRBD1	16	TRBJ1-3	TRBV28	NA	CASRTTGPSSGNTIYF	TGTGCCAGCAGAACGACAGGGCCGAGCTCTGGAAACACCATATATTTT
NA	15	TRBJ1-3	TRBV7-6	NA	CASSAPQISGNTIYF	TGTGCCAGCAGCGCCCCACAGATCTCTGGAAACACCATATATTTT
TRBD2	16	TRBJ2-5	TRBV7-2	once	CASSLVAGGSGETQYF	TGTGCCAGCAGCTTAGTAGCGGGAGGGTCAGGGGAGACCCAGTACTTC
NA	14	TRBJ2-4	TRBV28	NA	CASSRRDNKNIQYF	TGTGCCAGCAGCAGACGGGACAACAAAAACATTCAGTACTTC
NA	17	TRBJ1-1	TRBV5-1	NA	CASSLSLTVMGGTEAFF	TGCGCCAGCAGCTTGTCCCTGACCGTTATGGGGGGCACTGAAGCTTTCTTT
NA	18	TRBJ2-3	TRBV4-3	NA	CASSQVRTLLVGSDTQYF	TGCGCCAGCAGCCAAGTTCGGACCCTATTAGTGGGTTCAGATACGCAGTATTTT
NA	16	TRBJ2-5	TRBV5-6	NA	CASSLAFAGVQETQYF	TGTGCCAGCAGCTTGGCCTTCGCGGGCGTCCAAGAGACCCAGTACTTC
TRBD1	14	TRBJ2-7	TRBV7-9	NA	CATTTQDRDHEQYF	TGTGCCACTACCACCCAGGACAGGGACCACGAGCAGTACTTC
NA	11	TRBJ2-3	TRBV11-2	NA	CASRVGDTQYF	TGTGCCAGCAGGGTTGGGGATACGCAGTATTTT
TRBD1	17	TRBJ2-5	TRBV28	NA	CASSFLAGTGGRETQYF	TGTGCCAGCAGTTTTTTGGCTGGGACAGGGGGTCGGGAGACCCAGTACTTC
NA	14	TRBJ2-1	TRBV6-1	NA	CASSEFSNRGEQFF	TGTGCCAGCAGTGAATTTTCGAATCGCGGGGAGCAGTTCTTC
NA	15	TRBJ1-5	TRBV6-6	NA	CASTGGGVLNQPQHF	TGTGCCAGCACGGGTGGAGGGGTCCTCAATCAGCCCCAGCATTTT
NA	16	TRBJ1-1	TRBV27	NA	CASSPLGPRGDTEAFF	TGTGCCAGCAGTCCACTAGGACCGAGGGGGGACACTGAAGCTTTCTTT
NA	15	TRBJ1-4	TRBV13	NA	CASSSSRWGIEKLFF	TGTGCCAGCAGCTCTTCCAGGTGGGGAATTGAAAAACTGTTTTTT
NA	16	TRBJ1-1	TRBV6-5	once	CASSYSGSGRNTEAFF	TGTGCCAGCAGTTACTCGGGTTCCGGGCGGAACACTGAAGCTTTCTTT
TRBD1	11	TRBJ2-2	TRBV2	NA	CASRGTGELFF	TGTGCCAGCAGGGGGACAGGAGAGCTGTTTTTT
NA	12	TRBJ2-2	TRBV30	NA	CAWSWGAGELFF	TGTGCCTGGAGTTGGGGGGCTGGGGAGCTGTTTTTT
TRBD2	16	TRBJ2-7	TRBV27	NA	CASRGLAASFIDEQYF	TGTGCCAGCAGGGGACTAGCGGCTTCCTTTATCGACGAGCAGTACTTC
TRBD2	13	TRBJ2-5	TRBV7-9	NA	CASSLDGRETQYF	TGTGCCAGCAGCCTCGACGGGAGGGAGACCCAGTACTTC
NA	13	TRBJ2-7	TRBV6-5	NA	CASSYSKSYEQYF	TGTGCCAGCAGTTACTCGAAAAGCTACGAGCAGTACTTC
NA	14	TRBJ2-5	TRBV28	NA	CASRPPRYQETQYF	TGTGCCAGCAGACCTCCCCGGTACCAAGAGACCCAGTACTTC
TRBD1	14	TRBJ2-7	TRBV9	NA	CASSVRDRGGEQYF	TGTGCCAGCAGCGTCCGGGACAGGGGAGGGGAGCAGTACTTC
NA	14	TRBJ2-7	TRBV28	NA	CASVGGVQLGEQYF	TGTGCCAGCGTAGGCGGGGTCCAACTCGGGGAGCAGTACTTC
NA	15	TRBJ2-2	TRBV9	NA	CASSVGHLNTGELFF	TGTGCCAGCAGCGTAGGACACCTGAACACCGGGGAGCTGTTTTTT
NA	12	TRBJ2-1	TRBV18	NA	CASSPTAGEQFF	TGTGCCAGCTCGCCCACAGCGGGTGAGCAGTTCTTC
NA	14	TRBJ2-1	TRBV4-1	NA	CASSHRQGGNEQFF	TGCGCCAGCAGCCACCGACAGGGAGGCAATGAGCAGTTCTTC
TRBD1	13	TRBJ2-7	TRBV13	once	CASSLRGRYEQYF	TGTGCCAGCAGCTTGAGGGGGCGGTACGAGCAGTACTTC
NA	10	TRBJ2-7	TRBV28	few	CASSFNEQYF	TGTGCCAGCAGTTTCAACGAGCAGTACTTC
NA	17	TRBJ1-1	TRBV2	NA	CASSEREGRNVNTEAFF	TGTGCCAGCAGTGAACGGGAGGGAAGGAACGTGAACACTGAAGCTTTCTTT